These 21 T cell receptor beta chains were sequenced from one sample in a study of T cells after yellow fever vaccination. TCRdb ran MiXCR on the 5' RACE reads and lists one entry per CDR3 protein. The sample shows about 360,000 distinct CDR3 sequences, roughly 6.1% of them seen only once. The input for sequencing was PBMCs, taken 5 days after the yellow fever booster vaccination. These receptors were collected from a man aged 25 to 40 who received the YFV17D yellow fever vaccine.

This chain uses TRBV5-6 with TRBJ2-6; D is possibly TRBD1 (6 bases). The CDR3 totals 20 residues. Trimming shortened V by 2 bases and J by 2 bases, and 23 bases separated the two germline ends. Germline V gives CDR1 SGHDT, CDR2 YYEEEE. CDR3 sequence (DNA): TGTGCCAGCAGCTTCCGTAAGACAGGAACTCAATCAACTGGGGCCAACGTCCTGACTTTC. It codes for CASSFRKTGTQSTGANVLTF.

This clonotype was counted at least ten times. The V and J genes are TRBV9 and TRBJ2-7, with 13 bases lining up with TRBD2. The CDR3 runs 19 residues. The V and J ends lost 3 bases and 1 base, in that order; junction bases with no gene match: 13. Germline values: CDR1 SGDLS, CDR2 YYNGEE. CDR3 nucleotides: TGTGCCAGCAGCGCCGACAGGGGGACTAGCGGGACTTATTCCTACGAGCAGTACTTC. It is translated as CASSADRGTSGTYSYEQYF.

This clonotype was observed at least ten times. The gene calls are TRBV4-3 and TRBJ2-5; 9 bases line up with TRBD2. From germline, CDR1 is LGHNA and CDR2 YSLEER. V lost 0 bases to trimming and J lost 4 bases; unmatched junction nucleotides: 6. The CDR3 consists of 16 residues. The CDR3, as DNA: TGCGCCAGCAGCCAAGAGGGTAGCGGGAGACGAGAGACCCAGTACTTC. Residues: CASSQEGSGRRETQYF.

Many counts were recorded for this clonotype. The rearrangement joins TRBV7-2 to TRBJ2-3, with D perhaps matching TRBD2 (5 bases). This CDR3 is 14 amino acids long. Trimming stripped 0 bases from V and 5 bases from J, with 9 bases between. The germline CDR1 and CDR2 sequences are SGHTA and FQGNSA. CDR3 sequence: CASSLAGVIDTQYF. CDR3 nucleotide sequence: TGTGCCAGCAGCTTAGCGGGAGTCATAGATACGCAGTATTTT.

The chain employs TRBV7-2 and TRBJ2-5; D is ambiguous. This CDR3 has 13 amino acids. Germline CDR1 is SGHTA and CDR2 is FQGNSA. Trimming removed 1 base at V and 5 bases at J, with 8 bases between. CDR3 in DNA: TGTGCCAGCAGCTTAGAACAGTGGGAGACCCAGTACTTC. Protein: CASSLEQWETQYF.

The chain joins TRBV5-4 to TRBJ2-1; TRBD2 agrees at 9 bases. The CDR3 loop spans 16 amino acids. V trimming: 4 bases; J trimming: 4 bases; junction bases outside the gene matches: 9. Germline V gene data show CDR1 as SGHNT and CDR2 as YYREEE (reference sequence). CDR3 protein: CASSNRMTSGYNEQFF. The CDR3 DNA sequence: TGTGCCAGCAGCAATAGGATGACTAGCGGATACAATGAGCAGTTCTTC.

This clonotype was found many times. The V call is TRBV12-3 or TRBV12-4, the J call TRBJ1-3; D is unresolved. Trimming pared 3 bases from V and 4 bases from J, leaving 4 bases between. The CDR3 has 12 amino acids. CDR3 loop: CASSFGGNTIYF. DNA for the CDR3: TGTGCCAGCAGTTTCGGCGGAAACACCATATATTTT.

The chain joins TRBV28 to TRBJ1-2, with D possibly TRBD1 on 5 matching bases. Germline assignment: CDR1 MDHEN and CDR2 SYDVKM. The length of the CDR3 is 14 residues. V lost 4 bases to trimming and J lost 0 bases, with 9 bases between them. CDR3 in DNA: TGTGCCAGCAGTTACGACAGATCTAACTATGGCTACACCTTC. Translated, it gives CASSYDRSNYGYTF.

This rearrangement joins TRBV18 to TRBJ2-7; possible D gene TRBD1, 6 bases. V was shortened by 3 bases and J by 7 bases, with 19 bases between the two germline ends. Germline lookup yields CDR1 KGHSH and CDR2 LQKENI. This CDR3 has 15 amino acids. CDR3 region: CASSPQWNRASEQYF. The DNA of the CDR3 is TGTGCCAGCTCACCCCAATGGAACAGGGCGTCAGAGCAGTACTTC.

Written as DNA, the CDR3 is TGTGCCAGCAGCGGCCAAGCAACTGGGGCCAACGTCCTGACTTTC. This codes for CASSGQATGANVLTF. The rearrangement links TRBV7-2 to TRBJ2-6; D unresolved. Trimming took 5 bases from V and 2 from J, leaving 10 bases between them. The germline V gene has CDR1 SGHTA and CDR2 FQGNSA. CDR3 size: 15 residues.

This chain connects TRBV29-1 to TRBJ2-3; D possibly matches TRBD1 or TRBD2 (5 bases each). The V end lost 6 bases, the J end lost 1 base, and 17 bases lay between the germline ends. Looked up from germline, CDR1 is SQVTM and CDR2 is ANQGSEA. This CDR3 region has 15 residues. CDR3 sequence (DNA): TGCAGCGTCGTCGGGACGCACGCCGGCACAGATACGCAGTATTTT. Protein: CSVVGTHAGTDTQYF.

The genes are TRBV20-1 and TRBJ2-3; D not resolved. The germline V gene encodes CDR1 DFQATT and CDR2 SNEGSKA (reference sequence). The CDR3 covers 12 residues. V was shortened by 5 bases and J by 2 bases, with 8 bases between the two germline ends. The CDR3 spells CSAYRYTDTQYF. The CDR3, as DNA: TGCAGTGCTTACAGATACACAGATACGCAGTATTTT.

This clonotype was counted between two and nine times. This chain joins TRBV10-3 and TRBJ2-3, with TRBD1 matching 7 bases. Losses at the gene ends were 6 bases for V and 3 bases for J; bases not matched to a gene: 6. Per the germline V gene, CDR1 is ENHRY and CDR2 is SYGVKD. The CDR3 is made up of 14 amino acids. The CDR3 nucleotides read TGTGCCATCAGCGCAGGGGGTGCGACAGATACGCAGTATTTT. Amino acids: CAISAGGATDTQYF.

This clonotype occurred a few times. This chain connects TRBV6-5 to TRBJ2-3, with 8 nucleotides matching TRBD2. The CDR3 is 16 amino acids. The germline V gene has CDR1 MNHEY and CDR2 SVGAGI. J lost 4 bases, V lost 1 base, and 7 bases had no gene match. DNA for the CDR3: TGTGCCAGCAGTTACTTGAGTACCGGGGGGGCAGATACGCAGTATTTT. This sequence encodes CASSYLSTGGADTQYF.

V and J are TRBV7-2 and TRBJ2-1; 7 bases are shared with TRBD2. The germline gives CDR1 SGHTA, CDR2 FQGNSA. The V segment lost 5 bases and the J segment 0 bases; nucleotides outside the gene matches: 7. This CDR3 spans 16 amino acids. CDR3 nucleotides: TGTGCCAGCAGCCGAGGCGGGAGTCGCTCCTACAATGAGCAGTTCTTC. Its translation: CASSRGGSRSYNEQFF.

This clonotype showed up just a few times. V is TRBV5-6 and J is TRBJ2-7, with 10 nucleotides matching TRBD2. Germline V lookup: CDR1 SGHDT, CDR2 YYEEEE. J lost 2 bases, V lost 2 bases, and 4 bases had no gene match. The CDR3 extends over 15 amino acids. This CDR3 is CASSFQTSGPYEQYF. The CDR3 coding sequence is TGTGCCAGCAGCTTCCAGACTAGCGGGCCCTACGAGCAGTACTTC.

About this clonotype: It is likely a read error, because the conserved phenylalanine at the end of the CDR3 is missing. No DNA is shown, since the ends of the CDR3 on it are uncertain; the CDR3 is the one TCRdb lists. The chain combines TRBV6-6 with TRBJ2-7; TRBD1, the table's D call, lacks a check against the DNA. The CDR3 is made up of 12 amino acids, end residues included. Germline loops: CDR1 MNHNY, CDR2 SVGAGI (reference sequence). The CDR3 sequence: CASSYVDSLPII.

This clonotype was found many times. The chain is built from TRBV7-2 and TRBJ2-3; D perhaps matches TRBD1 (5 bases). CDR3 length equals 14 residues. Germline CDR1 reads SGHTA; CDR2 reads FQGNSA. V dropped 5 bases and J dropped 6 bases, with 15 bases sitting between them. CDR3 coding DNA: TGTGCCAGCAGCCCAGGGCCCTTTCCCGATACGCAGTATTTT. It encodes CASSPGPFPDTQYF.

CDR3 region: CSARGAGQETQYF. CDR3 DNA: TGCAGTGCTAGAGGAGCGGGACAAGAGACCCAGTACTTC. V gene TRBV20-1 combines with J gene TRBJ2-5; the match to TRBD2 covers 7 bases. Germline assignment: CDR1 DFQATT and CDR2 SNEGSKA (reference sequence). This CDR3 is built from 13 residues. Unmatched junction bases numbered 1, after V lost 1 base and J lost 2 bases.

This clonotype was recorded many times. The rearrangement uses TRBV7-2 and TRBJ2-1; TRBD1 is a possible D gene (6 bases). Germline assignment: CDR1 SGHTA and CDR2 FQGNSA. CDR3 size: 15 residues. The V gene lost 7 bases and the J gene lost 5 bases, with 18 bases spanning the gap. The CDR3 region has the DNA TGTGCCAGCACCCTAGGGGGAGTGCTCGACAATGAGCAGTTCTTC. As protein: CASTLGGVLDNEQFF.

This clonotype was observed many times. This chain joins TRBV29-1 and TRBJ2-3; possible D gene TRBD2, 6 bases. Trimming took off 7 bases at V and 2 bases at J, with 16 bases between the two ends. The CDR3 runs to 14 residues. CDR1 is SQVTM and CDR2 is ANQGSEA in the germline V gene. The DNA for the CDR3 is TGCAGCGCGGGGATTGGCGGGAACACAGATACGCAGTATTTT. Translation: CSAGIGGNTDTQYF.